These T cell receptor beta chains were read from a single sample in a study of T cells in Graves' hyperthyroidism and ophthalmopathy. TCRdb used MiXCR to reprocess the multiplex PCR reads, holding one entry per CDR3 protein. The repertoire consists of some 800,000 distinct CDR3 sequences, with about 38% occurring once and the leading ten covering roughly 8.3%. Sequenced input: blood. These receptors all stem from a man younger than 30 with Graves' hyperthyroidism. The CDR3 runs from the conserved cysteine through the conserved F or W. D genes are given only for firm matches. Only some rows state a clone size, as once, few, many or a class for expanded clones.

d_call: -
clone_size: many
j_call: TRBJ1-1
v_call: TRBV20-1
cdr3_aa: CSALRVSDTEAFF
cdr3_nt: TGCAGTGCCCTGAGGGTGTCGGACACTGAAGCTTTCTTT

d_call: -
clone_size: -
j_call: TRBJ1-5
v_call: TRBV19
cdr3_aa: CASSIRQNQPQHF
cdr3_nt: TGTGCCAGTAGTATCAGACAGAATCAGCCCCAGCATTTC

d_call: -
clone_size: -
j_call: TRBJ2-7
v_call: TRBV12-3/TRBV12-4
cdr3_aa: CASSPSGRDRNEQYF
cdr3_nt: TGCGCCAGCAGCCCCTCCGGCCGTGACAGGAACGAGCAGTACTTC

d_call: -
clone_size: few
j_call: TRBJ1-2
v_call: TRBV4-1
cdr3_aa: CATFSDRTYGYTF
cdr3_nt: TGCGCCACGTTTTCCGACAGGACCTATGGCTACACCTTC

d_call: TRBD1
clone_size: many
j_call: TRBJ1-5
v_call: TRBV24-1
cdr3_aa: CATSDSGTGVKPQHF
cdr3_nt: TGTGCCACCAGTGACTCCGGGACAGGGGTAAAGCCCCAGCATTTT

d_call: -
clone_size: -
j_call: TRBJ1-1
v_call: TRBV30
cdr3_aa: CAWSGLLNTEAFF
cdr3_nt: TGTGCCTGGAGTGGACTCCTGAACACTGAAGCTTTCTTT

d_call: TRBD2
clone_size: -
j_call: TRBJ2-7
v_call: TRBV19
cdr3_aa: CASRTSGTGVSYEQYF
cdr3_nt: TGTGCCAGCCGGACTAGCGGGACCGGGGTCTCCTACGAGCAGTACTTC

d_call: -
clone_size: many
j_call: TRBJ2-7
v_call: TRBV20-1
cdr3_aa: CSAKGDLTYEQYF
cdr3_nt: TGCAGTGCAAAGGGGGACCTCACCTACGAGCAGTACTTC

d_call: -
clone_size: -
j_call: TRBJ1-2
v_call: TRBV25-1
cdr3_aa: CASGPGAYGYTF
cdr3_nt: TGTGCCAGCGGACCAGGAGCCTATGGCTACACCTTC

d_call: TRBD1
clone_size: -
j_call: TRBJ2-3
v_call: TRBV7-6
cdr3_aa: CASSLGTGSTDTQYF
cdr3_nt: TGTGCCAGCAGCTTAGGGACAGGTAGCACAGATACGCAGTATTTT

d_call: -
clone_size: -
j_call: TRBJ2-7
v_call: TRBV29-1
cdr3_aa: CAWSVSPYEQYF
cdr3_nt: TGTGCCTGGAGTGTATCACCCTACGAGCAGTACTTC

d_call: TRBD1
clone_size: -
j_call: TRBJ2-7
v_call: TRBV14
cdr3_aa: CASSLDIGTGGLYEQYF
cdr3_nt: TGTGCCAGCAGCCTAGATATAGGGACAGGGGGACTCTACGAGCAGTACTTC

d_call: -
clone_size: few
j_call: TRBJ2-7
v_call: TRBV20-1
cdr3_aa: CSASRGATYEQYF
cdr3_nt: TGCAGTGCTAGTCGGGGGGCAACCTACGAGCAGTACTTC

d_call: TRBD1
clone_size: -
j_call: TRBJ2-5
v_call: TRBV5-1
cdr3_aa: CASSTWTGQETQYF
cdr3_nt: TGCGCCAGCAGCACGTGGACAGGGCAAGAGACCCAGTACTTC

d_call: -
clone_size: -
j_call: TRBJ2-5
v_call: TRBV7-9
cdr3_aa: CASSARLSGETQYF
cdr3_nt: TGTGCCAGCAGCGCCCGACTCTCGGGTGAGACCCAGTACTTC

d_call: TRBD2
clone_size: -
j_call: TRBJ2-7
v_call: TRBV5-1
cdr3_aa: CASSLTSGGHEQYF
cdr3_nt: TGCGCCAGCAGCTTAACTAGCGGGGGACACGAGCAGTACTTC

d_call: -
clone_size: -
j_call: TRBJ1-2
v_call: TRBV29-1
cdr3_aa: CSADQGYGYTF
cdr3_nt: TGCAGCGCTGATCAGGGCTATGGCTACACCTTC

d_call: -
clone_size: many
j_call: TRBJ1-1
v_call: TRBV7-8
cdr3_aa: CASSSGTLNTEAFF
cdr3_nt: TGTGCCAGCAGCTCCGGGACCCTAAACACTGAAGCTTTCTTT

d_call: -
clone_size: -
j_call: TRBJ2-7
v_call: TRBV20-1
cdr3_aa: CSAREMEGVSEQYF
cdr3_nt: TGCAGTGCTAGAGAGATGGAGGGTGTAAGCGAGCAGTACTTC

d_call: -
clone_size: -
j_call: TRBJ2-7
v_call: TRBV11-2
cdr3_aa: CASSPEGFSYEQYF
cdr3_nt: TGTGCCAGCAGCCCGGAGGGGTTCTCCTACGAGCAGTACTTC

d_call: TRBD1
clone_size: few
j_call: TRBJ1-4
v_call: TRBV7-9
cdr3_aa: CASSWWQGANEKLFF
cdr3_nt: TGTGCCAGCAGCTGGTGGCAGGGGGCTAATGAAAAACTGTTTTTT

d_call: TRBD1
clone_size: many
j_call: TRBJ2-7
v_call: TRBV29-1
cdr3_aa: CSVTRTGAEYEQYF
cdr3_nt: TGCAGCGTTACCAGGACAGGAGCAGAATACGAGCAGTACTTC

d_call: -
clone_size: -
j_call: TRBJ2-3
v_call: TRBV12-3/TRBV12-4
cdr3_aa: CASSWDFEADTQYF
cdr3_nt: TGTGCCAGCAGTTGGGACTTTGAGGCAGATACGCAGTATTTT

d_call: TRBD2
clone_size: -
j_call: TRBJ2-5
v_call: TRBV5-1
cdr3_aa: CASAVSGAEETQYF
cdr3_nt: TGCGCCAGCGCCGTAAGCGGGGCGGAGGAGACCCAGTACTTC

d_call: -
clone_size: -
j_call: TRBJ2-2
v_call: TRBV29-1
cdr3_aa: CSVLGSNTGELFF
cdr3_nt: TGCAGCGTCCTGGGATCGAACACCGGGGAGCTGTTTTTT

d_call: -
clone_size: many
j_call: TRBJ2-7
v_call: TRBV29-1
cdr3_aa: CSGTTGYEQYF
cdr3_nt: TGCAGCGGGACCACAGGGTACGAGCAGTACTTC

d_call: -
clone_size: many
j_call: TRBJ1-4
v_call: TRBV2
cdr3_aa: CASKEGDLNEKLFF
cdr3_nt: TGTGCCAGCAAAGAAGGTGATCTTAATGAAAAACTGTTTTTT

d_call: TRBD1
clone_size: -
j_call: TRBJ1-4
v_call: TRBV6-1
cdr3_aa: CASRLGDRGQGEKLFF
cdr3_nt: TGTGCCAGCAGACTTGGGGACAGGGGGCAAGGTGAAAAACTGTTTTTT

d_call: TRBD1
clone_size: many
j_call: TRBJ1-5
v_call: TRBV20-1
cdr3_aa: CSATQGSNQPQHF
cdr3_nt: TGCAGTGCAACACAGGGGTCCAATCAGCCCCAGCATTTT

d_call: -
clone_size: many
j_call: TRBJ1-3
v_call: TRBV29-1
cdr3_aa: CSVEIGNTIYF
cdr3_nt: TGCAGCGTTGAAATAGGAAACACCATATATTTT

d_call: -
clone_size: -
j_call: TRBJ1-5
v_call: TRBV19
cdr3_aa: CASSQPQFESQHF
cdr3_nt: TGTGCCAGTAGTCAACCCCAGTTCGAGTCCCAGCATTTT

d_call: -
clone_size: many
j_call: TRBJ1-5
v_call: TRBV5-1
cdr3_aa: CASSLDRNQPQHF
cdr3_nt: TGTGCCAGCAGCTTAGACCGCAATCAGCCCCAGCATTTT